This TCR beta chain is from a study of T-cell reconstitution after alpha-beta-depleted transplantation in children. Between the trimmed V and J ends, which lost 2 bases and 5 bases, there was a span of 13 bases. The germline V gene has CDR1 SGHDT and CDR2 YYEEEE. The CDR3 is made up of 15 amino acids. Unique molecular identifiers were incorporated when the TCRbeta library was constructed. TCRdb re-derived calls from the PCR reads in MiXCR, one entry per CDR3 protein. This repertoire shows hundreds of thousands of distinct CDR3 sequences, about an eighth found once; its top ten account for 4.3%. The sample consisted of PBMCs, taken from the stem cell graft. J is TRBJ2-2 and V is TRBV5-6; tentative D call: TRBD2 (7 bases). This clonotype was sampled from a human donor who donated a stem cell graft to a child with Fanconi anemia. The CDR3 protein is CASSFPGGSTGELFF. The CDR3 nucleotides are TGTGCCAGCAGCTTCCCGGGGGGCTCTACCGGGGAGCTGTTTTTT. Drawing the rest from reference TRBV5-6 and TRBJ2-2, the complete variable domain is DAGVTQSPTHLIKTRGQQVTLRCSPKSGHDTVSWYQQALGQGPQFIFQYYEEEERQRGNFPDRFSGHQFPNYSSELNVNALLLGDSALYLCASSFPGGSTGELFFGEGSRLTVL.